This entry lists 19 T cell receptor beta chains sequenced from one sample in a study of T cell responses to AZD1222 COVID-19 vaccine. Profiling relied on immunoSEQ multiplex PCR, and the TCRdb table lists in-frame clones only, not all of them. Of 90,000 to 150,000 clones listed, around nine tenths are singletons. The specimen was peripheral blood, collected on day 0 of AZD1222 vaccination. Receptor source: an adult in good health.

The J gene is TRBJ1-5, the V gene TRBV21-1. TRBV21-1 is assigned pseudogene status. The CDR3 sequence is 15 residues long. CDR3 in DNA: TGTGCCAGCAGCAACGGGGGGAGGAACAATCAGCCCCAGCATTTT. Encoded protein: CASSNGGRNNQPQHF.

V is TRBV6-1 and J is TRBJ2-2, with D perhaps TRBD2 (6 bases). CDR3 length equals 18 residues. The V gene's germline CDR1 is MNHNS and CDR2 SASEGT. Trimming stripped 2 bases from V and 5 bases from J, with 21 bases between. The DNA of the CDR3 is TGTGCCAGCAGTGAATTAGGGGTCAGGACTACGGGAACCGGGGAGCTGTTTTTT. Protein: CASSELGVRTTGTGELFF.

The rearrangement uses TRBV3-1 (or the pseudogene TRBV3-2) and TRBJ1-3; unclear D gene. Trimming pared 8 bases from V and 4 bases from J, leaving 6 bases between. CDR1 is LGHDT and CDR2 is YNNKEL in the germline V gene (reference sequence). The CDR3 sequence is 11 residues long. Written as DNA, the CDR3 is TGTGCCAGCGTTGTCGGAAACACCATATATTTT. Protein sequence: CASVVGNTIYF.

The chain links TRBV27 to TRBJ1-6, with 9 positions matching TRBD1. Germline assignment: CDR1 MNHEY and CDR2 SMNVEV (reference sequence). The CDR3 is 15 amino acids. Trimming cost V 0 bases and J 9 bases; bases outside gene matches: 3. The CDR3 spells CASSLSGQGSSPLHF. The CDR3 nucleotides are TGTGCCAGCAGTTTATCAGGACAGGGGAGTTCACCCCTCCACTTT.

The rearrangement joins TRBV5-6 to TRBJ1-6, with D uncertain. The CDR3 has 16 residues. Trimming pared 0 bases from V and 4 bases from J, leaving 11 bases between. CDR1 is SGHDT and CDR2 is YYEEEE in the germline V gene. CDR3 bases: TGTGCCAGCAGCTTGGACCCGGATAGTTATAATTCACCCCTCCACTTT. Translation: CASSLDPDSYNSPLHF.

The V and J genes are TRBV9 and TRBJ1-2; 7 nucleotides match TRBD1. The length of the CDR3 is 18 residues. The germline CDR1 and CDR2 sequences are SGDLS and YYNGEE. Unmatched junction bases numbered 14, after V lost 0 bases and J lost 3 bases. The CDR3 loop is CASSVGYWEGAQDYGYTF. CDR3 coding DNA: TGTGCCAGCAGCGTAGGATACTGGGAGGGGGCCCAGGACTATGGCTACACCTTC.

The gene calls are TRBV7-9 and TRBJ1-1; D may be TRBD1 (5 bases). Germline assignment: CDR1 SEHNR and CDR2 FQNEAQ (reference sequence). V lost 5 bases, J lost 3 bases, and 16 bases lay in between. The CDR3 has 15 residues. The chain's CDR3 is CASSGGSGVDTEAFF. CDR3 nucleotide sequence: TGTGCCAGCAGCGGGGGTTCGGGGGTGGACACTGAAGCTTTCTTT.

This clone showed up just once. The gene calls are TRBV18 and TRBJ1-1; D is uncertain. With 3 bases removed from V and 1 base from J, the gap between germline ends came to 21 bases. Germline V gene lookup returns CDR1 KGHSH and CDR2 LQKENI. The CDR3 totals 18 residues. The CDR3 spells CASSPVALRRNQNTEAFF. In nucleotides, the CDR3 is TGTGCCAGCTCACCCGTGGCGCTTCGACGGAACCAGAACACTGAAGCTTTCTTT. Complete variable domain (other parts from reference TRBV18 and TRBJ1-1): NAGVMQNPRHLVRRRGQEARLRCSPMKGHSHVYWYRQLPEEGLKFMVYLQKENIIDESGMPKERFSAEFPKEGPSILRIQQVVRGDSAAYFCASSPVALRRNQNTEAFFGQGTRLTVV.

This chain uses TRBV6-6 with TRBJ2-1, with TRBD2 identical over 10 bases. CDR1 is MNHNY and CDR2 is SVGAGI in the germline V gene (reference sequence). The CDR3 is 16 residues long. V was pared by 5 bases and J by 6 bases, with 10 bases of the junction left unmatched. CDR3 residues: CASSSRSGGATNEQFF. The DNA for the CDR3 is TGTGCCAGCAGTAGCCGAAGCGGGGGGGCCACCAATGAGCAGTTCTTC.

The rearrangement joins TRBV19 to TRBJ1-5, with 9 positions matching TRBD1. The CDR3 is 16 residues long. The V and J ends lost 5 bases and 6 bases, in that order; junction bases with no gene match: 11. Germline V gene sequence: CDR1 LNHDA, CDR2 SQIVND (reference sequence). This CDR3 reads CASSSYSTGGGQPQHF. DNA of the CDR3: TGTGCCAGTAGTTCGTACTCGACAGGGGGAGGTCAGCCCCAGCATTTT.

The V call is TRBV5-1, the J call TRBJ2-4; 8 bases line up with TRBD1. Germline V lookup: CDR1 SGHRS, CDR2 YFSETQ. After removal of 3 bases from V and 6 bases from J, the junction contained 11 bases not matched to a gene. CDR3 length: 16 amino acids. CDR3 residues: CASSSRGGQGLNIQYF. The CDR3, as DNA: TGCGCCAGCAGCTCGCGTGGAGGACAGGGACTAAACATTCAGTACTTC.

The chain has TRBV5-1 and TRBJ1-1; 8 nucleotides match TRBD1. CDR1 SGHRS and CDR2 YFSETQ come from the germline V gene. The junction had 3 bases not matched to a gene; V was cut back by 4 bases and J by 4 bases. CDR3 length: 13 amino acids. CDR3 protein: CASSLQGGTEAFF. The CDR3 nucleotides are TGCGCCAGCAGCCTACAGGGGGGCACTGAAGCTTTCTTT.

CDR3 sequence (DNA): TGTGCCAGCACCACCAGCGACGGTGCTAGCACAGATACGCAGTATTTT. Amino acids: CASTTSDGASTDTQYF. The V and J genes are TRBV6-6 and TRBJ2-3; D is ambiguous. V was pared by 7 bases and J by 0 bases, with 17 bases between. The CDR3 sequence is 16 residues long. From germline, CDR1 is MNHNY and CDR2 SVGAGI (reference sequence).

V usage is TRBV6-2 or TRBV6-3 and J usage is TRBJ1-6; unclear D gene. This CDR3 is 12 amino acids long. The V gene lost 5 bases and the J gene lost 9 bases, with 8 bases spanning the gap. Germline V gives CDR1 MNHEY, CDR2 SVGEGT. Here the CDR3 DNA reads TGTGCCAGCAGTATAACACCTTCACCCCTCCACTTT. This translates into CASSITPSPLHF.

The V call is TRBV13, the J call TRBJ1-1; D not certain. Germline CDR1 reads PRHDT; CDR2 reads FYEKMQ (reference sequence). The length of the CDR3 is 16 residues. Trimming took 2 bases from V and 0 from J, leaving 13 bases between them. The CDR3, as DNA: TGTGCCAGCAGCTTAACCGCGAACAGACTGAACACTGAAGCTTTCTTT. Residues: CASSLTANRLNTEAFF. Supplemented by reference TRBV13 and TRBJ1-1, the full variable domain reads AAGVIQSPRHLIKEKRETATLKCYPIPRHDTVYWYQQGPGQDPQFLISFYEKMQSDKGSIPDRFSAQQFSDYHSELNMSSLELGDSALYFCASSLTANRLNTEAFFGQGTRLTVV.

This clone came up a few times. The CDR3 region is CASRPGQGVTEAFF. Here the CDR3 DNA reads TGCGCCAGCAGACCGGGACAGGGAGTCACTGAAGCTTTCTTT. V usage is TRBV10-2 and J usage is TRBJ1-1, with 9 bases aligning to TRBD1. Per germline, CDR1 WSHSY and CDR2 SAAADI. After removal of 6 bases from V and 4 bases from J, the junction contained 6 bases not matched to a gene. CDR3 length equals 14 residues.

The CDR3 here is CASSSTARGYGYTF. In DNA, the CDR3 is TGTGCCAGCAGTTCGACCGCCAGGGGCTATGGCTACACCTTC. This chain uses TRBV6-5 with TRBJ1-2; weak D call: TRBD1 (6 bases). There are 14 residues in the CDR3. CDR1 is MNHEY, CDR2 SVGAGI, per germline. Between the trimmed V and J ends, which lost 4 bases and 4 bases, there was a span of 13 bases.

The chain carries TRBV7-8 and TRBJ2-7, with D tentatively TRBD2 (5 bases). Germline assignment: CDR1 SGHVS and CDR2 FQNEAQ. V shed 0 bases and J shed 4 bases, with 7 bases lying between them. CDR3 size: 13 residues. This CDR3 is CASSLAGDYEQYF. The CDR3 DNA reads TGTGCCAGCAGCTTAGCCGGGGATTACGAGCAGTACTTC.

V usage is TRBV3-1 (or the pseudogene TRBV3-2) and J usage is TRBJ2-3; possibly TRBD1 or TRBD2 for D (6 bases each). V was clipped by 5 bases and J by 2 bases, with 11 bases between them. The CDR3 length is 14 residues. Per the germline V gene, CDR1 is LGHDT and CDR2 is YNNKEL (reference sequence). The CDR3 coding sequence is TGTGCCAGCAGCGGAGGGGGGCACACAGATACGCAGTATTTT. Its protein product is CASSGGGHTDTQYF.